This T cell receptor beta chain derives from a study of cytomegalovirus exposure and HLA in healthy donors. Findings of the study overall: CMV antigen specificity of a few CMV-associated chains was confirmed in vitro. That first-cohort TCR clusters tended to co-occur in the approximately 120 validation repertoires was found in a later analysis. The classifier reportedly diagnosed cytomegalovirus status with high sensitivity and specificity.

This table comes from immunoSEQ multiplex PCR, and its TCRdb copy is limited to in-frame clones, with some not included. The sample consists of 100,000 to 150,000 clones, roughly nine tenths of them appearing once. CDR3 length equals 13 residues. Trimming removed 7 bases at V and 0 bases at J, with 9 bases between. The germline CDR1 and CDR2 sequences are SQVTM and ANQGSEA. Worth noting for this clone: Antigen unknown.

The study drew the donors from its roughly 120-subject validation cohort, separate from the approximately 700-subject first cohort. This chain joins TRBV29-1 and TRBJ1-4; D is uncertain. The sequence was obtained from a woman between 18 and 30 years old in good health and CMV-seronegative. Input material: PBMCs. As DNA, the CDR3 is TGCAGCGCTGTTATTGCAACTAATGAAAAACTGTTTTTT. It is translated as CSAVIATNEKLFF.